This TCR beta chain originates from a study of cytomegalovirus exposure and HLA in healthy donors. 60 Vbeta and 13 Jbeta primers were used in PCR. Data came from immunoSEQ multiplex PCR; TCRdb stores just in-frame clones and leaves some out. The table has about 89,000 clones, more than 65% seen once. CDR3 length equals 14 residues. Germline CDR1 is SGHVS and CDR2 is FQNEAQ. The V end lost 5 bases, the J end lost 8 bases, and 13 bases lay between the germline ends. On this clone: Antigen unknown.

Study-level points and caveats: The authors enumerated over 150 TCR beta chains as linked to cytomegalovirus. More clonal expansion characterized HLA-associated TCR beta chains than equally common others in a later analysis.

The sequence came from a man younger than 45 in good health and CMV-seronegative. Material for sequencing was PBMCs. This chain links TRBV7-8 with TRBJ1-6, with D possibly matching TRBD1 (5 bases). The CDR3 DNA reads as TGTGCCAGCAGCCCCCAATGGGGGGATTCACCCCTCCACTTT. Translated: CASSPQWGDSPLHF.